The 6 T cell receptor beta chains below come from one sample, sequenced in a study of blood T cell repertoires in COVID-19. Clones were read by immunoSEQ multiplex PCR, and TCRdb kept only the in-frame ones, dropping some. The data show a few hundred thousand clones, with approximately 85% seen just once and approximately 7.6% held by the top ten. Sequencing input: peripheral blood. Receptor source: a human donor in a cohort sampled during active COVID-19.

This clone was counted only a few times. The chain couples TRBV5-5 to TRBJ1-1; D may be TRBD1 (5 bases). Between the trimmed V and J ends, which lost 4 bases and 4 bases, there was a span of 11 bases. Germline V CDR1 and CDR2: SGHKS, YYEKEE (reference sequence). This CDR3 has 13 residues. The CDR3 reads CASSLNQGTEAFF. The CDR3 coding sequence is TGTGCCAGCAGCCTGAACCAGGGCACTGAAGCTTTCTTT. Based on the CDR3 plus reference TRBV5-5 and TRBJ1-1, the full variable domain is DAGVTQSPTHLIKTRGQQVTLRCSPISGHKSVSWYQQVLGQGPQFIFQYYEKEERGRGNFPDRFSARQFPNYSSELNVNALLLGDSALYLCASSLNQGTEAFFGQGTRLTVV.

This clone was counted once. The CDR3, as DNA: TGTGCCAGCAGCCGCCAAACTAGCGGAGACTCCTACGAGCAGTACTTC. Protein product: CASSRQTSGDSYEQYF. V is TRBV4-2 and J is TRBJ2-7; 8 positions match TRBD2. The CDR3 is 16 amino acids. Germline V gene lookup returns CDR1 LGHNA and CDR2 YNFKEQ. The junction had 8 bases not matched to a gene; V was cut back by 4 bases and J by 0 bases.

V is TRBV19 and J is TRBJ2-7; the match to TRBD1 covers 7 bases. Germline loops: CDR1 LNHDA, CDR2 SQIVND (reference sequence). The CDR3 loop spans 14 amino acids. V was pared by 4 bases and J by 6 bases, with 9 bases of the junction left unmatched. CDR3 protein: CASSTNYRGSEQYF. The DNA for the CDR3 is TGTGCCAGTAGTACAAACTACAGGGGCTCCGAGCAGTACTTC. The full variable domain, in which reference TRBV19 and TRBJ2-7 provide the parts outside the CDR3, is DGGITQSPKYLFRKEGQNVTLSCEQNLNHDAMYWYRQDPGQGLRLIYYSQIVNDFQKGDIAEGYSVSREKKESFPLTVTSAQKNPTAFYLCASSTNYRGSEQYFGPGTRLTVT.

This clone was counted a single time. The chain's CDR3 is CATSREPGTDIGTIYF. The CDR3 bases are TGTGCCACCAGCAGAGAACCCGGGACTGATATCGGCACCATATATTTT. The J gene is TRBJ1-3, the V gene TRBV15; possibly TRBD1 for D (5 bases). The CDR3 is 16 residues long. Trimming took off 0 bases at V and 9 bases at J, with 18 bases between the two ends. Germline CDR1 is LNHNV and CDR2 is YYDKDF (reference sequence).

The chain has TRBV7-3 and TRBJ2-7, with 10 bases identical to TRBD2. The J segment lost 5 bases and the V segment lost 2 bases, leaving 6 bases of the junction unmatched. The length of the CDR3 is 15 residues. CDR1 is SGHTA and CDR2 is FQGTGA in the germline V gene. The CDR3 loop reads CASSLAASGGNEQYF. The CDR3 coding sequence is TGTGCCAGCAGCTTAGCGGCTAGCGGGGGCAACGAGCAGTACTTC.

The J gene is TRBJ2-2, the V gene TRBV18; D is perhaps TRBD1 (5 bases). Trimming stripped 0 bases from V and 2 bases from J, with 10 bases between. This CDR3 spans 16 amino acids. From germline, CDR1 is KGHSH and CDR2 LQKENI. CDR3 protein: CASSPPSQGNTGELFF. The CDR3, as DNA: TGTGCCAGCTCACCACCTAGCCAGGGCAACACCGGGGAGCTGTTTTTT.